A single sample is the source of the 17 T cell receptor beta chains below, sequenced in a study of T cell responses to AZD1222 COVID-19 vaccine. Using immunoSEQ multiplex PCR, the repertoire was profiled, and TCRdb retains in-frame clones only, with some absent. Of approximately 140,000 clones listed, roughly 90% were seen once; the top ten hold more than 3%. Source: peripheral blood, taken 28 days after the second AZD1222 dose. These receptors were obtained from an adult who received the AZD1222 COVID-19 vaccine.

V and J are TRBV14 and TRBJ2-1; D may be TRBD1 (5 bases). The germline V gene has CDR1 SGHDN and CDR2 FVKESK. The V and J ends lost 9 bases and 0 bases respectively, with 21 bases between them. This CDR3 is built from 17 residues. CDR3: CASTQGTNPSSYNEQFF. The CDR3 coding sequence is TGTGCCAGTACCCAGGGTACTAACCCGAGCTCCTACAATGAGCAGTTCTTC.

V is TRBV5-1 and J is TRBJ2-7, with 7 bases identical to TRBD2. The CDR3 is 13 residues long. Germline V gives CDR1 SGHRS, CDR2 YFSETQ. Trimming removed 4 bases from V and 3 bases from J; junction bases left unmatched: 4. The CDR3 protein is CASSGEGFYEQYF. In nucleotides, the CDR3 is TGCGCCAGCAGCGGGGAGGGATTCTACGAGCAGTACTTC.

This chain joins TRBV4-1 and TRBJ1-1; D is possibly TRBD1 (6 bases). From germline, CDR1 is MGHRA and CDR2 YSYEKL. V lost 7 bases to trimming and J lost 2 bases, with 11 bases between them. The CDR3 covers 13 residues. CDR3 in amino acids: CASKEGVNTEAFF. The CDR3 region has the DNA TGCGCCAGCAAAGAGGGGGTTAACACTGAAGCTTTCTTT.

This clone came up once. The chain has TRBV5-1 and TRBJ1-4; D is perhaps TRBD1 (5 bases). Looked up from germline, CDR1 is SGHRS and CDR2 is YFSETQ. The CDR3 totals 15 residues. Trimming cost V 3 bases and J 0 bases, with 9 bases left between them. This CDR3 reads CASSSGTPTNEKLFF. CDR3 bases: TGCGCCAGCAGCTCAGGGACTCCAACTAATGAAAAACTGTTTTTT.

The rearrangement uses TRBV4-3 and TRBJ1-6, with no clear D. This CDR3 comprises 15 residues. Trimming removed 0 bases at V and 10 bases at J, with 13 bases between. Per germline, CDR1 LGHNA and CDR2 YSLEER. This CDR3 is CASSQDRKTRSPLHF. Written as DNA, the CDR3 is TGCGCCAGCAGCCAAGATAGGAAGACACGGTCACCCCTCCACTTT.

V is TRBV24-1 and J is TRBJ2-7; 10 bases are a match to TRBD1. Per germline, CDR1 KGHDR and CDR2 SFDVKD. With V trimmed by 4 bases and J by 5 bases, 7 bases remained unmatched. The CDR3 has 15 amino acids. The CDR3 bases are TGTGCCACCAGTGACCGGGACAGGGGAAGGAACGAGCAGTACTTC. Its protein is CATSDRDRGRNEQYF.

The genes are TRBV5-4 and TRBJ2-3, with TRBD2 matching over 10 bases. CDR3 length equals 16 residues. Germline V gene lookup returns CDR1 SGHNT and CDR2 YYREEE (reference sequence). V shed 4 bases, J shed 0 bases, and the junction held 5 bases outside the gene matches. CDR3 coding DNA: TGTGCCAGCAGCCCCCGGACTAGCGGAAGCACAGATACGCAGTATTTT. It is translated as CASSPRTSGSTDTQYF.

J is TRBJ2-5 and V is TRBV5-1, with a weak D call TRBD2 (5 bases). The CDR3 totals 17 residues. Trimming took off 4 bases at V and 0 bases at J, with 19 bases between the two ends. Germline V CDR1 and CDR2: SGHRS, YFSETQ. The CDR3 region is CASSRNPSGINQETQYF. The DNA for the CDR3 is TGCGCCAGCAGCCGGAACCCCAGCGGAATTAACCAAGAGACCCAGTACTTC.

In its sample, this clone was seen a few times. This CDR3 reads CASGLVLLPGFSGANVLTF. The CDR3 coding sequence is TGTGCTAGTGGTTTGGTACTCCTTCCAGGATTCTCTGGGGCCAACGTCCTGACTTTC. This chain uses TRBV12-5 with TRBJ2-6, with D uncertain. Germline CDR1 is LGHNT and CDR2 is FRNRAP. Trimming took off 0 bases at V and 0 bases at J, with 15 bases between the two ends. The CDR3 loop spans 19 amino acids.

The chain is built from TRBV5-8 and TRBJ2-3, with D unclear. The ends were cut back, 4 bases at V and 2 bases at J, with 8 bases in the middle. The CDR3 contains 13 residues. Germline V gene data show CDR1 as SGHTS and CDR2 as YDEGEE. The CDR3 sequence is CASSRVLTDTQYF. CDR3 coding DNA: TGTGCCAGCAGCCGTGTGCTCACAGATACGCAGTATTTT.

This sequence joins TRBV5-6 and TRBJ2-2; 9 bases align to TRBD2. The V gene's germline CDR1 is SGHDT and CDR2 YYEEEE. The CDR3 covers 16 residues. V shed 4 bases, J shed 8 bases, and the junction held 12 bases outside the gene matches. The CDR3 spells CASSGIAGVVGGELFF. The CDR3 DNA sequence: TGTGCCAGCAGCGGCATAGCGGGAGTGGTTGGTGGGGAGCTGTTTTTT.

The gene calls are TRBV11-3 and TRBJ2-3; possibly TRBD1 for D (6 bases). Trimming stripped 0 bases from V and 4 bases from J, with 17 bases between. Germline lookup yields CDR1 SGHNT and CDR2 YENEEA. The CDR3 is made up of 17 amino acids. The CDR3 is CASSLEPFAGVPDTQYF. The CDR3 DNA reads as TGTGCCAGCAGCTTAGAACCCTTCGCAGGGGTCCCAGATACGCAGTATTTT.

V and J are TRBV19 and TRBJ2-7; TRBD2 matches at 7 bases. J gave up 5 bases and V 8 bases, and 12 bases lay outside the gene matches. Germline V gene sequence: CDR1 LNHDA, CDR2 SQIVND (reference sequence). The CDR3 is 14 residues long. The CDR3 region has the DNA TGTGCCAGTGGAGATTTGAAGGGGAGGGACGAGCAGTACTTC. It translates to CASGDLKGRDEQYF.

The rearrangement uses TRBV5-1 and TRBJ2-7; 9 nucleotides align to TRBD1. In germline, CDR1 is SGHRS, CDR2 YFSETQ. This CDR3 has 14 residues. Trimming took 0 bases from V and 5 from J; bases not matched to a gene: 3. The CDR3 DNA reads TGCGCCAGCAGCTTGGGCGACAGGGGGAACGAGCAGTACTTC. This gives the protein CASSLGDRGNEQYF.

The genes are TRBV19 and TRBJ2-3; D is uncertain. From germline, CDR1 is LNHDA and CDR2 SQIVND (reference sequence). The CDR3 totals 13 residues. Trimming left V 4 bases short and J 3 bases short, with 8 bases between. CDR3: CASSKIETDTQYF. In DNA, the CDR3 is TGTGCCAGTAGTAAGATCGAGACAGATACGCAGTATTTT.

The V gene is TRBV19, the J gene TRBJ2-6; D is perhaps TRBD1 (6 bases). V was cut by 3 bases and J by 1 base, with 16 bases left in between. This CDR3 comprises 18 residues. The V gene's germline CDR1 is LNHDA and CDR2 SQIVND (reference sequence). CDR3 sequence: CASSIDSGAGSGANVLTF. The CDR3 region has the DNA TGTGCCAGTAGTATCGATTCAGGGGCAGGGTCTGGGGCCAACGTCCTGACTTTC.

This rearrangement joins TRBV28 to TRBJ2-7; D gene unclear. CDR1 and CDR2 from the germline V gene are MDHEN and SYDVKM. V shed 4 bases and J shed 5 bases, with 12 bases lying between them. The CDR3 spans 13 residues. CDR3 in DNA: TGTGCCAGCAGTTCCGGGCTAACCCACGAGCAGTACTTC. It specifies CASSSGLTHEQYF.